What follows are 11 T cell receptor beta chains derived from one specimen sequenced in a study of blood T cells in healthy people across ages. Then a second PCR, running about 6 to 12 cycles, was carried out with a sample-barcoded 5' primer and a J-beta primer mix. TCRdb reprocessed the 5' RACE reads with MiXCR, giving one entry per CDR3 protein. The sample consists of about 1.5 million distinct CDR3 sequences, 42% of them appearing once. Sequenced material: blood. Receptors originate from a woman younger than 35 in good health.

This clonotype has a handful of counts. The V gene is TRBV14, the J gene TRBJ2-7; 9 bases fit TRBD2. Per the germline V gene, CDR1 is SGHDN and CDR2 is FVKESK. The CDR3 sequence is 16 residues long. J lost 2 bases, V lost 0 bases, and 5 bases had no gene match. The CDR3, as DNA: TGTGCCAGCAGCCAAGATTGGACTAGCGAGACCTACGAGCAGTACTTC. It translates to CASSQDWTSETYEQYF.

This clonotype was counted a few times. CDR3 loop: CAISESGGASSYEQYF. In DNA form, the CDR3 reads TGTGCCATCAGTGAGTCTGGAGGCGCCAGCTCCTACGAGCAGTACTTC. The genes are TRBV10-3 and TRBJ2-7, with D perhaps matching TRBD2 (5 bases). The V and J ends lost 0 bases and 0 bases respectively, with 12 bases between them. The length of the CDR3 is 16 residues. CDR1 is ENHRY, CDR2 SYGVKD, per germline.

The chain uses TRBV4-3 and TRBJ2-5; D gene ambiguous. The germline V gene has CDR1 LGHNA and CDR2 YSLEER. The CDR3 length is 15 residues. Trimming cost V 1 base and J 11 bases, with 20 bases left between them. The CDR3 is CASSQVGRTDNEQYF. DNA of the CDR3: TGCGCCAGCAGCCAAGTTGGACGGACCGACAATGAGCAGTACTTC.

This clonotype was found a few times. This rearrangement joins TRBV6-5 to TRBJ2-7; D not resolved. This CDR3 has 14 amino acids. V was trimmed by 6 bases and J by 3 bases, leaving 15 bases between them. Germline values: CDR1 MNHEY, CDR2 SVGAGI. The CDR3 is CASSSDGFGYEQYF. CDR3 DNA sequence: TGTGCCAGCAGCTCCGATGGTTTCGGCTACGAGCAGTACTTC.

This clonotype was picked up a small number of times. V and J are TRBV4-3 and TRBJ1-6; D possibly corresponds to TRBD1 (6 bases). Germline loops: CDR1 LGHNA, CDR2 YSLEER. The germline V and J ends were trimmed by 0 bases and 7 bases, with 13 bases remaining between them. This CDR3 is built from 16 residues. The CDR3 DNA is TGCGCCAGCAGCCAAGAGGTACAGGGCCGCAATTCACCCCTCCACTTT. This codes for CASSQEVQGRNSPLHF.

This clonotype was observed a few times. V gene TRBV7-3 combines with J gene TRBJ1-2, with a weak D call TRBD1 (5 bases). Germline loops: CDR1 SGHTA, CDR2 FQGTGA. The length of the CDR3 is 15 residues. Trimming took off 6 bases at V and 2 bases at J, with 16 bases between the two ends. In nucleotides, the CDR3 is TGTGCCAGCAGTTCTCCCGGGGGGGTAAACTATGGCTACACCTTC. Translation gives CASSSPGGVNYGYTF. Full variable domain (rest looked up from reference TRBV7-3 and TRBJ1-2): GAGVSQTPSNKVTEKGKYVELRCDPISGHTALYWYRQSLGQGPEFLIYFQGTGAADDSGLPNDRFFAVRPEGSVSTLKIQRTERGDSAVYLCASSSPGGVNYGYTFGSGTRLTVV.

The J gene is TRBJ2-1, the V gene TRBV4-3, with TRBD2 matching 7 bases. V gave up 3 bases and J gave up 0 bases; unmatched junction bases: 17. Germline CDR1 LGHNA, CDR2 YSLEER. This CDR3 contains 20 residues. CDR3 nucleotide sequence: TGCGCCAGCAGCCACGTAACTAGCGTGATAATGCCAAGCTCCTACAATGAGCAGTTCTTC. This translates into CASSHVTSVIMPSSYNEQFF.

A few counts support this clonotype. The V gene is TRBV11-2, the J gene TRBJ2-3; 7 bases fit TRBD2. Per germline, CDR1 SGHAT and CDR2 FQNNGV. CDR3 length equals 15 residues. V lost 3 bases and J lost 0; bases outside the gene matches: 3. In nucleotides, the CDR3 is TGTGCCAGCAGCTTTACAGCGGGAAGCACAGATACGCAGTATTTT. This codes for CASSFTAGSTDTQYF.

This clonotype appeared a few times. V gene TRBV28 combines with J gene TRBJ2-5, with a tentative D call TRBD2 (6 bases). This CDR3 is built from 15 residues. Germline CDR1 MDHEN, CDR2 SYDVKM. The V and J ends lost 3 bases and 6 bases respectively, with 17 bases between them. This chain's CDR3 is CASSFAGPKSQTQYF. CDR3 nucleotide sequence: TGTGCCAGCAGTTTTGCGGGACCCAAGTCACAGACCCAGTACTTC. The full variable domain, with the rest looked up from reference TRBV28 and TRBJ2-5, is DVKVTQSSRYLVKRTGEKVFLECVQDMDHENMFWYRQDPGLGLRLIYFSYDVKMKEKGDIPEGYSVSREKKERFSLILESASTNQTSMYLCASSFAGPKSQTQYFGPGTRLLVL.

This chain uses TRBV3-1 with TRBJ2-5; no clear D gene. The ends were cut back, 7 bases at V and 3 bases at J, with 12 bases in the middle. The CDR3 runs 13 residues. CDR1 LGHDT and CDR2 YNNKEL come from the germline V gene (reference sequence). The CDR3 region has the DNA TGTGCCAGCACCCGTAGCCGGGAAGAGACCCAGTACTTC. It is translated as CASTRSREETQYF.

The CDR3, as DNA: TGTGCCAGCAGTCGTAGTGGGACTTATAGCAATCAGCCCCAGCATTTT. It specifies CASSRSGTYSNQPQHF. V is TRBV5-6 and J is TRBJ1-5; D might be TRBD1 (5 bases). The CDR3 sequence is 16 residues long. V lost 5 bases, J lost 0 bases, and 15 bases lay in between. Germline V gene lookup returns CDR1 SGHDT and CDR2 YYEEEE.